A single count supports the clone carrying this TCR beta chain. The data were obtained in a study of blood T cell repertoires in COVID-19. Overall study: Researchers got acute and convalescent COVID-19 samples from the United States, Italy and Spain.

This CDR3 contains 13 residues. V lost 3 bases, J lost 8 bases, and 13 bases lay in between. Germline lookup yields CDR1 MDHEN and CDR2 SYDVKM. Original data processing: The assay estimated nucleated cells by amplifying reference gene primers. Clones were read by immunoSEQ multiplex PCR, and TCRdb kept only the in-frame ones, dropping some. V, J and clone size are taken as reported in that table, and D and trimming were inferred from the DNA itself. This sample has fewer than 250,000 clones; more than 70% occur once, and the top ten carry roughly 8%. The V gene is TRBV28, the J gene TRBJ1-2; maybe TRBD1 (5 bases). This receptor was identified in a woman between 45 and 60 years old with acute or convalescent COVID-19. Sequencing was carried out using peripheral blood. The CDR3 DNA reads as TGTGCCAGCAGTTTGATCACCCCAGGGGGCTACACCTTC. Its protein is CASSLITPGGYTF.